This TCR beta chain was sequenced for a study of T cells in Graves' hyperthyroidism and ophthalmopathy. Study as a whole: Prior to any treatment, at the point of initial diagnosis, peripheral blood was collected. Study-wide points: In the blood, most expanded thyroid clonotypes above 0.001 appeared as well.

This clonotype showed up just a few times. What it recognizes is unknown. Researchers took RNA transcripts and amplified the TCR beta CDR3 regions from them. When the TCR CDR3 underwent first-round RT-PCR, the HTBI primer set was used. TCRdb analysed the multiplex PCR reads with MiXCR anew, one entry per CDR3 protein. The table lists around 360,000 distinct CDR3 sequences, about 16% of them singletons, with approximately 19% in the top ten. The CDR3 is 13 amino acids. CDR1 is DFQATT, CDR2 SNEGSKA, per germline (reference sequence). This rearrangement joins TRBV20-1 to TRBJ2-1; 8 bases line up with TRBD2. The source is a woman aged 55-69 years with Graves' ophthalmopathy. The sample was blood. The CDR3 protein is CRVGTRLYNEQFF. CDR3 nucleotide sequence: TGCAGGGTCGGGACTAGACTATACAATGAGCAGTTCTTC.